The present entry profiles one TCR beta chain with its context. As handled by the study authors: Amplified reference gene primers provided the basis for estimating nucleated cell counts. Only in-frame clones appear in the TCRdb table, and some are missing; sequencing was by immunoSEQ multiplex PCR. V, J and clone size are taken as reported in that table, and D and trimming were inferred from the DNA itself. The repertoire includes about 270,000 clones, over 75% of them detected once, and 10% to 15% sits in the top ten. There are 13 residues in the CDR3. V was clipped by 10 bases and J by 3 bases; unmatched bases: 6. Germline loops: CDR1 LNHDA, CDR2 SQIVND (reference sequence). This sample stems from a study of blood T cell repertoires in COVID-19. Study in general: Donors in the United States, Italy and Spain gave samples during acute or convalescent COVID-19. In each case, the material was cDNA or gDNA derived from T cells, B-cell-depleted T cells, or PBMCs.

V and J are TRBV19 and TRBJ1-5, with TRBD1 identical over 7 bases. The receptor's source is a human donor in a cohort sampled during active COVID-19. Sequencing was performed on peripheral blood. In DNA, the CDR3 is TGTGCCACCCGGACAGGAGTCAATCAGCCCCAGCATTTT. Residues: CATRTGVNQPQHF.